This TCR beta chain was retrieved from a study of T cells in Graves' hyperthyroidism and ophthalmopathy. Using RNA transcripts as the source, TCR beta CDR3 regions were amplified. HTBI primers drove first-round RT-PCR of the TCR CDR3. Using its own MiXCR run on the multiplex PCR reads, TCRdb lists one record per CDR3 protein. The sample comprises 500,000 to 750,000 distinct CDR3 sequences, 13% to 15% of which are singletons, and around 7% rests with the top ten. Many counts were recorded for this clonotype. The antigen remains unidentified. The junction and the germline gene differ at one end; a read error may be behind it. Uncontrolled infections, other autoimmune diseases, pregnancy or lactation led to exclusion of patients. Findings and caveats of the study: Most thyroid-expanded clonotypes above 0.001 were also found in blood. Ophthalmopathy onset followed model prediction by a median around 6.6 months.

The V gene's germline CDR1 is SSHAT and CDR2 FNYEAQ (reference sequence). This CDR3 spans 13 amino acids. The chain is built from TRBV7-7 and TRBJ2-1, with D possibly matching TRBD2 (5 bases). The specimen sequenced was blood. The origin of this receptor is a woman aged 18 to 35 with Graves' ophthalmopathy. The CDR3, as DNA: TGTGCTAGCAGCTTAGCGTACTTGAATGAGCAGTTCTTC. Encoded protein: CASSLAYLNEQFF.